This is a list of T cell receptor beta chains from one sample in a study of cytomegalovirus exposure and HLA in healthy donors. Only in-frame clones appear in the TCRdb table, and some are missing; sequencing was by immunoSEQ multiplex PCR. The data contain around 150,000 clones, around 80% of them singletons. Sequenced sample: PBMCs. The receptors were gathered from a man younger than 35 in good health and CMV-seronegative. Each CDR3 is given with its conserved first and last residue. The D gene is left open where the match is weak. Clone sizes are given selectively: once, few, many, or a class where the clone is expanded.

NA | TRBJ2-5 | TRBD1 | TRBV2 | TGTGCCAGCAGTAACCATGCGACAGGGCAAGAGACCCAGTACTTC | CASSNHATGQETQYF
NA | TRBJ2-7 | NA | TRBV18 | TGTGCCAGCTCCCCCGGGCTAGCGTCCCCGTACGAGCAGTACTTC | CASSPGLASPYEQYF
NA | TRBJ2-2 | NA | TRBV7-2 | TGTGCCAGCAGCCCCAGGGGGGCCGGGGAGCTGTTTTTT | CASSPRGAGELFF
few | TRBJ1-2 | NA | TRBV30 | TGTGCCTGGGGACTGACCTATGGCTACACCTTC | CAWGLTYGYTF
NA | TRBJ2-7 | NA | TRBV11-2 | TGTGCCAGCAGCTTGGGCACTTCCTACGAGCAGTACTTC | CASSLGTSYEQYF
NA | TRBJ1-2 | NA | TRBV4-3 | TGCGCCAGCAGCCCCTGGACAGCTACTCTAGGGGGCTACACCTTC | CASSPWTATLGGYTF
NA | TRBJ2-1 | NA | TRBV9 | TGTGCCAGCAACCCGGGTTCGGAGGGTGGTGATATTGAGCAGTTCTTC | CASNPGSEGGDIEQFF
few | TRBJ2-5 | TRBD2 | TRBV2 | TGTGCCACCGTAACAGGCTCCCGGGGGGCCCAGTACTTC | CATVTGSRGAQYF
NA | TRBJ2-7 | TRBD1 | TRBV7-8 | TGTGCCAGCAGCTACCGGGACAGGGGGAACGAGCAGTACTTC | CASSYRDRGNEQYF
once | TRBJ2-7 | NA | TRBV7-2 | TGTGCCAGCAGCTTAAACGGCGGGTCTACAGAGTGGGCCCGCGAGCAGTACTTC | CASSLNGGSTEWAREQYF
once | TRBJ2-7 | TRBD2 | TRBV7-2 | TGTGCCAGCAGCTTAGCTCTAGCGGAAACCTACGAGCAGTACTTC | CASSLALAETYEQYF
few | TRBJ2-7 | TRBD2 | TRBV6-6 | TGTGCCAGCAAGGTAGCGGGAGGCTCCTACGAGCAGTACTTC | CASKVAGGSYEQYF
NA | TRBJ2-5 | TRBD1 | TRBV6-5 | TGTGCCACCAAATTCCAGGGGGCAGAGACCCAGTACTTC | CATKFQGAETQYF
NA | TRBJ1-5 | NA | TRBV18 | TGTGCCAGCTCACCTCGGGGTGGGGATCAGCCCCAGCATTTT | CASSPRGGDQPQHF
NA | TRBJ2-5 | TRBD2 | TRBV28 | TGTGCCAGCAGACCCCAGACTAGCGCACAGACACAGTACTTC | CASRPQTSAQTQYF
NA | TRBJ2-1 | NA | TRBV27 | TGTGCCAGCAGTTTGGCGGGACCCTACAATGAGCAGTTCTTC | CASSLAGPYNEQFF
NA | TRBJ1-5 | TRBD1 | TRBV7-2 | TGTGCCAGCAGCTTGGGGACAGCTTATAGCAATCAGCCCCAGCATTTT | CASSLGTAYSNQPQHF
NA | TRBJ1-4 | TRBD1 | TRBV28 | TGTGCCAGCAGTTTCGCGACAGGGCATGAAAAACTGTTTTTT | CASSFATGHEKLFF
few | TRBJ2-5 | NA | TRBV4-3 | TGCGCCAGCAGCCAAGTCTTGGGGGGAGAGGGTCAAGAGACCCAGTACTTC | CASSQVLGGEGQETQYF
NA | TRBJ1-2 | TRBD1 | TRBV7-8 | TGTGCCAGCAGCTTAGGGCCCATGGGACAGGGGCACTATGGCTACACCTTC | CASSLGPMGQGHYGYTF
NA | TRBJ1-5 | TRBD1 | TRBV28 | TGTGCCAGCAGTTTAAAGGGACAGGGGGGAGGTCAGCCCCAGCATTTT | CASSLKGQGGGQPQHF
NA | TRBJ2-2 | TRBD1 | TRBV28 | TGTGCCAGCAGTTTGGAGACAGGGCTCACCGGGGAGCTGTTTTTT | CASSLETGLTGELFF
NA | TRBJ1-1 | NA | TRBV19 | TGTGCCAGTAAAGCATTTGATCTGGACACTGAAGCTTTCTTT | CASKAFDLDTEAFF
NA | TRBJ2-5 | NA | TRBV7-6 | TGTGCCAGCAGCCCCCAGACAGGCGGAGAGACCCAGTACTTC | CASSPQTGGETQYF
NA | TRBJ2-1 | TRBD1 | TRBV11-3 | TGTGCCAGCAGCTTAACAGGGGGCGGCTACAATGAGCAGTTCTTC | CASSLTGGGYNEQFF
NA | TRBJ2-3 | NA | TRBV29-1 | TGCAGCGTTGAAGGGGGCGCGGGCACAGATACGCAGTATTTT | CSVEGGAGTDTQYF
NA | TRBJ1-5 | NA | TRBV28 | TGTGCCAGCAGTCTCGACAGGATCAATCAGCCCCAGCATTTT | CASSLDRINQPQHF
NA | TRBJ1-1 | TRBD1 | TRBV6-4 | TGTGCCAGCAGAAAGACAGGGGACAACACTGAAGCTTTCTTT | CASRKTGDNTEAFF
NA | TRBJ2-1 | NA | TRBV6-5 | TGTGCCAGCAGTTACTTCGGCGCAGGGTTTAATGAGCAGTTCTTC | CASSYFGAGFNEQFF
NA | TRBJ1-3 | NA | TRBV9 | TGTGCCAGCAGCGTATCGACGGAGTCTGGAAACACCATATATTTT | CASSVSTESGNTIYF
NA | TRBJ1-5 | TRBD1 | TRBV6-1 | TGTGCCAGCAGTGTTCATTTAGGACAGGGACCAAATCAGCCCCAGCATTTT | CASSVHLGQGPNQPQHF
NA | TRBJ2-1 | TRBD1 | TRBV10-1 | TGCGCCAGCGGCCGAGAGGGGGCACAGTTCTTC | CASGREGAQFF
once | TRBJ1-1 | NA | TRBV6-1 | TGTGCCAGTAAATCCTCCGCTGAAGCTTTCTTT | CASKSSAEAFF
NA | TRBJ1-5 | NA | TRBV28 | TGTGCCAGCACCGAGGCTCCCCAATCAACCCAGCATTTT | CASTEAPQSTQHF
NA | TRBJ2-7 | NA | TRBV5-4 | TGTGCCAGCAGCTCCCCTGGGGGGGCTGAGTACTTC | CASSSPGGAEYF
few | TRBJ2-4 | NA | TRBV7-9 | TGTGCCAGCAGCCAAAGGGGGGAGGGCAAAAACATTCAGTACTTC | CASSQRGEGKNIQYF
NA | TRBJ1-1 | NA | TRBV5-1 | TGCGCCAGCAGCCCCAGCGGGGATTCTTACACTGAAGCTTTCTTT | CASSPSGDSYTEAFF
NA | TRBJ2-5 | NA | TRBV1 | TGCACCAGCAGCTTTCGGGCTGCCCGACCGGGGGCCCAGTACTTC | CTSSFRAARPGAQYF
once | TRBJ2-1 | NA | TRBV28 | TGTGCCAGCAGTTCCCCCGGGTCCCAACCGTACAATGAGCAGTTCTTC | CASSSPGSQPYNEQFF
NA | TRBJ2-5 | NA | TRBV28 | TGTGCCAGCAGTTTCGCTAACCAAGAGACCCAGTACTTC | CASSFANQETQYF
NA | TRBJ2-5 | NA | TRBV5-1 | TGCGCCAGCAGCGCCGAAGGGAGCAGGGAGACCCAGTACTTC | CASSAEGSRETQYF
NA | TRBJ1-5 | TRBD1 | TRBV5-4 | TGTGCCAGCAGCTCACGGCCCACGCTCCTACAGGGGGCGGGTCAGCCCCAGCATTTT | CASSSRPTLLQGAGQPQHF
NA | TRBJ2-3 | NA | TRBV12-5 | TGTGCTAGTGGTTTCGCGGGGGCTGGGGCAGATACGCAGTATTTT | CASGFAGAGADTQYF
NA | TRBJ2-3 | TRBD2 | TRBV5-6 | TGTGCCAGCAGCCCCAGACTAGCGGCAGGGGATACGCAGTATTTT | CASSPRLAAGDTQYF
NA | TRBJ1-1 | TRBD1 | TRBV4-3 | TGCGCCAGCAGCCGACAGGGGGACACTGAAGCTTTCTTT | CASSRQGDTEAFF
NA | TRBJ2-1 | NA | TRBV7-2 | TGTGCCAGCAGCTTATCCCCGCGACAGGCCTACAATGAGCAGTTCTTC | CASSLSPRQAYNEQFF